What follows are 3 T cell receptor beta chains derived from one specimen sequenced in a study of shared T cell receptors in the human thymus. TCRdb's table, derived via immunoSEQ multiplex PCR, lists solely in-frame clones and lacks some. The table shows hundreds of thousands of clones, with about 90% occurring only once. These data were also reused for a study on human thymus T cells.

Sample: thymocytes. The receptors derive from a boy in the first two years of life with a congenital heart defect.

This clone was detected only a few times. The chain links TRBV10-2 to TRBJ2-7, with a weak D call TRBD2 (5 bases). From germline, CDR1 is WSHSY and CDR2 SAAADI. V lost 0 bases to trimming and J lost 5 bases, with 23 bases between them. The length of the CDR3 is 18 residues. In DNA, the CDR3 is TGCGCCAGCAGTGAGTCCTCCCTCCGGGGAGCCCCTGGGCACGAGCAGTACTTC. Translated: CASSESSLRGAPGHEQYF.

This clone was detected only a few times. V gene TRBV19 combines with J gene TRBJ1-2, with D uncertain. The length of the CDR3 is 17 residues. Trimming removed 6 bases at V and 2 bases at J, with 22 bases between. Germline V gene lookup returns CDR1 LNHDA and CDR2 SQIVND (reference sequence). In DNA form, the CDR3 reads TGTGCCAGTAGGAAGCGCATAGGGATTGGGAGAAACTATGGCTACACCTTC. Translating gives CASRKRIGIGRNYGYTF.

The chain joins TRBV9 to TRBJ1-3; D unclear. The CDR3 consists of 15 residues. The germline V gene has CDR1 SGDLS and CDR2 YYNGEE. V was trimmed by 0 bases and J by 0 bases, leaving 7 bases between them. The CDR3 nucleotides are TGTGCCAGCAGCGTAGGGCCAGTCTCTGGAAACACCATATATTTT. Translation: CASSVGPVSGNTIYF.